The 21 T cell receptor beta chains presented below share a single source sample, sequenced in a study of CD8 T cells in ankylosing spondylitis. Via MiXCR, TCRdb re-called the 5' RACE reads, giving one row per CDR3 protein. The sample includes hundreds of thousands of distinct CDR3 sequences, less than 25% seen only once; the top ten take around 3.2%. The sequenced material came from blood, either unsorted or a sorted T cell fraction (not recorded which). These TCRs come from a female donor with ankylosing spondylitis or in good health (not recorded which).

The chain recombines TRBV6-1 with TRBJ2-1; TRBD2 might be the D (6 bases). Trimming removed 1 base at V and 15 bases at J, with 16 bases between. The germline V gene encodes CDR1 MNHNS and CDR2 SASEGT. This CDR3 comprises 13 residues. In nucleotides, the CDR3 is TGTGCCAGCAGTGAAGAGCTGAGGAGGGTCAGGTTCTTC. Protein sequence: CASSEELRRVRFF.

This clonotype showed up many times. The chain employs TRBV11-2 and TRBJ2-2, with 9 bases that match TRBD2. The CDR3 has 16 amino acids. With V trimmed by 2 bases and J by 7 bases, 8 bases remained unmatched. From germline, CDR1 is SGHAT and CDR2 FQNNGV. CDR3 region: CASSLRRREGGGELFF. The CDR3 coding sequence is TGTGCCAGCAGCTTAAGAAGGCGGGAGGGTGGCGGGGAGCTGTTTTTT.

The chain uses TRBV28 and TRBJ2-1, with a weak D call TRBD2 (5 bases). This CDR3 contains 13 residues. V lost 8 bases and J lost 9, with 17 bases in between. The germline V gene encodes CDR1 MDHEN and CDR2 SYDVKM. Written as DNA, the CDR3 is TGTGCCAGCTCCACGGACCCTCGGGGTGAGCAGTTCTTC. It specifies CASSTDPRGEQFF. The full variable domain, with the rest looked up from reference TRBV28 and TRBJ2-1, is DVKVTQSSRYLVKRTGEKVFLECVQDMDHENMFWYRQDPGLGLRLIYFSYDVKMKEKGDIPEGYSVSREKKERFSLILESASTNQTSMYLCASSTDPRGEQFFGPGTRLTVL.

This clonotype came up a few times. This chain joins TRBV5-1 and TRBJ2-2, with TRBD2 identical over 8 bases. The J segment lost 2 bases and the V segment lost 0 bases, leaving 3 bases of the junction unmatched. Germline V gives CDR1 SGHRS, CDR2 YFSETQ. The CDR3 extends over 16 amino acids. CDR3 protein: CASSLASGSNTGELFF. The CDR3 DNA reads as TGCGCCAGCAGCTTGGCCAGCGGGAGCAACACCGGGGAGCTGTTTTTT.

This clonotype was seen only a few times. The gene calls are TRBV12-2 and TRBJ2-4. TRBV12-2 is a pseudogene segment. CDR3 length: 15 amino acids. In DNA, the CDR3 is TGTGCAAGTCGCTTTGGGGAGCTAGCCAAAAACATTCAGTACTTC. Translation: CASRFGELAKNIQYF.

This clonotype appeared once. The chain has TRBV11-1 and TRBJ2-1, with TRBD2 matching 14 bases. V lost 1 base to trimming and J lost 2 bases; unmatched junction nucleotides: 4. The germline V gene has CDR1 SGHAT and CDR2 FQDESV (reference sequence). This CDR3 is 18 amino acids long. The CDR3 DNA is TGTGCCAGCAGCTTAGTAAGACTAGCGGGAGGGCCCTACAATGAGCAGTTCTTC. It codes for CASSLVRLAGGPYNEQFF.

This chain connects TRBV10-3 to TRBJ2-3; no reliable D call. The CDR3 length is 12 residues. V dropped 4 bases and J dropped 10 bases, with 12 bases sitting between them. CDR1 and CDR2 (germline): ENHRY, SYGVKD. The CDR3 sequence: CAISGPQLAQYF. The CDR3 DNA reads TGTGCCATCAGTGGCCCCCAGCTAGCGCAGTATTTT.

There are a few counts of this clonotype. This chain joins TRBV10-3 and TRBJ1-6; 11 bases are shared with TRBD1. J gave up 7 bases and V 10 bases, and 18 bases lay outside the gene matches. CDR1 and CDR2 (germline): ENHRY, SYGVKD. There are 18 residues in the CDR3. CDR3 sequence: CATNLPDRGRLNNSPLHF. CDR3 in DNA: TGTGCCACCAACCTCCCGGACAGGGGGCGATTAAACAATTCACCCCTCCACTTT.

CDR3 in DNA: TGCAGCGTGGGGGACAGGGGGCAGTACTATGGCTACACCTTC. It encodes CSVGDRGQYYGYTF. V and J are TRBV29-1 and TRBJ1-2; 12 positions match TRBD1. This CDR3 has 14 amino acids. Unmatched junction bases numbered 5, after V lost 6 bases and J lost 3 bases. Germline lookup yields CDR1 SQVTM and CDR2 ANQGSEA.

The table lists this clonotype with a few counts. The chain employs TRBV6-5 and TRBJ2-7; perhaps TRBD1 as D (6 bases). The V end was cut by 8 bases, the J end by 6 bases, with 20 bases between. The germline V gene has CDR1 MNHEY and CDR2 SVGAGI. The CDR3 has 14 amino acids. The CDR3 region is CASCNRDPPGEQYF. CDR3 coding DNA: TGTGCCAGCTGTAACAGGGATCCCCCAGGCGAGCAGTACTTC.

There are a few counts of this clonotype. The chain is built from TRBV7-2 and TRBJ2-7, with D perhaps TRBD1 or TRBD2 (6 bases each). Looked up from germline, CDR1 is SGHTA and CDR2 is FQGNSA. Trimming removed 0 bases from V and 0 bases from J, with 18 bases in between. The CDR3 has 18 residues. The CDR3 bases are TGTGCCAGCAGCTTAGCGAATGTGGGGGGCTTGTACTCCTACGAGCAGTACTTC. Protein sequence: CASSLANVGGLYSYEQYF.

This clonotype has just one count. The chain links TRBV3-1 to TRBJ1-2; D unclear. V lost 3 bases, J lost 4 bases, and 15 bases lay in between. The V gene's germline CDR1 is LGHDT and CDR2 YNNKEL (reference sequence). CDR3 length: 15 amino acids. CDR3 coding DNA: TGTGCCAGCAGCCAGATAAGGACCCTCGGCTATGGCTACACCTTC. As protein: CASSQIRTLGYGYTF.

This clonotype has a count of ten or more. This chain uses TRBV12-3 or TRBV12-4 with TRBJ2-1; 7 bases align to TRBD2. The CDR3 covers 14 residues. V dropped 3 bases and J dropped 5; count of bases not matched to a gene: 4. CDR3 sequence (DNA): TGTGCCAGCAGTTTGGCTAGCGGCAACAATGAGCAGTTCTTC. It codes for CASSLASGNNEQFF.

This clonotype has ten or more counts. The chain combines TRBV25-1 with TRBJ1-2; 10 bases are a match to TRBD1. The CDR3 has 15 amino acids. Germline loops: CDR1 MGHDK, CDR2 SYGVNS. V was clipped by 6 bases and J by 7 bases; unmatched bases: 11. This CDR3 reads CASSSGLTGGFGYTF. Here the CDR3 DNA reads TGTGCCAGCAGCTCCGGGCTGACAGGGGGCTTTGGCTACACCTTC.

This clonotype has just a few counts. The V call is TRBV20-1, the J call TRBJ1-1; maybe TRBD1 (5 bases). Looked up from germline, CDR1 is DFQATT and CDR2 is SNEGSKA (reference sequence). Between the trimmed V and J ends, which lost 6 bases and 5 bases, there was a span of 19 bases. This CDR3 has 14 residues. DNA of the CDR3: TGCAGTGCGGGGCGGGAGGGAGCAGGGACTGAAGCTTTCTTT. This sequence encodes CSAGREGAGTEAFF.

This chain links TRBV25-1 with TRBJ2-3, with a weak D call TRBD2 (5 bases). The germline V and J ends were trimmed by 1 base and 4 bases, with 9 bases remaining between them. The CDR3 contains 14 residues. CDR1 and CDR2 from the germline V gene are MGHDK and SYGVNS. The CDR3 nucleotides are TGTGCCAGCAGTGAATGGAGGACCTCAGATACGCAGTATTTT. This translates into CASSEWRTSDTQYF.

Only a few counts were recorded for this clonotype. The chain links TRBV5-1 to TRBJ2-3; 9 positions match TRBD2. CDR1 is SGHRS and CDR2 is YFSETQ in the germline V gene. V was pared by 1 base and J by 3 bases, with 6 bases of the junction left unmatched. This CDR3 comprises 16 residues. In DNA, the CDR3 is TGCGCCAGCAGCTTGTTTGCTAGCGGGGTTACAGATACGCAGTATTTT. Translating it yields CASSLFASGVTDTQYF.

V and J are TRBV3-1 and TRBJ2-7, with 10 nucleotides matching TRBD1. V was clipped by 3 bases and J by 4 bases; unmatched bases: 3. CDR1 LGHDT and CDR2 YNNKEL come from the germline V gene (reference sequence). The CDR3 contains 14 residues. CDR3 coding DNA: TGTGCCAGCAGCCACAGGACAGGGGGGTACGAGCAGTACTTC. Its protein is CASSHRTGGYEQYF.

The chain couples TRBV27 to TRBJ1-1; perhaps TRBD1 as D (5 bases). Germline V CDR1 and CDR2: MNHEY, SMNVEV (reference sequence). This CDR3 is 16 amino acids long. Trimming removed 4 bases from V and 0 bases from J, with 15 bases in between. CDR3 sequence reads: CASSSPGRGMNTEAFF. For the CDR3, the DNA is TGTGCCAGCAGTTCCCCGGGACGGGGAATGAACACTGAAGCTTTCTTT.

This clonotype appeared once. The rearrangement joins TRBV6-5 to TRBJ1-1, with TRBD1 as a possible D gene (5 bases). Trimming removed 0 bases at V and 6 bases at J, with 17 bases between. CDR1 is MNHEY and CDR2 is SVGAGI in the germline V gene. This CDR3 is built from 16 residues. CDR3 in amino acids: CASSYSSRGLGAEAFF. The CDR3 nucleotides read TGTGCCAGCAGTTACTCGAGTAGGGGCTTGGGGGCTGAAGCTTTCTTT.

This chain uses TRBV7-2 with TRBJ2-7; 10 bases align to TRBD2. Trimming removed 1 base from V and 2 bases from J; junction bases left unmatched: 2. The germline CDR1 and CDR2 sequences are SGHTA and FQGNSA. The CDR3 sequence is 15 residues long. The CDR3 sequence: CASSLEAGGPYEQYF. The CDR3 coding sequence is TGTGCCAGCAGCTTAGAAGCGGGAGGGCCCTACGAGCAGTACTTC.